A selection of T cell receptor beta chains follows, all from one sample in a study of response to subunit inactivated influenza vaccine. TCRdb itself ran the RT-PCR reads through MiXCR, one entry per CDR3 protein. Here the sample spans 400,000 to 550,000 distinct CDR3 sequences, about 25% being singletons. Sequenced material: CD4+ T cells sorted from PBMCs, taken about 5 days after vaccination. The receptors were gathered from a man in his forties or fifties who received an inactivated influenza vaccine. Both conserved end residues are part of each CDR3. The order of the fields is clone size, V gene, D gene, J gene, CDR3 protein, CDR3 DNA. D genes are given only for firm matches. Expanded clones get a size class; other rows say once, few or many, or leave the size out.

-	TRBV7-2	TRBD2	TRBJ2-3	CASSDGLVRTDTQYF	TGTGCCAGCAGCGACGGACTAGTGCGCACAGATACGCAGTATTTT
-	TRBV7-6	-	TRBJ2-2	CASTQLQRVNTGELFF	TGTGCCAGCACCCAACTGCAGAGGGTGAACACCGGGGAGCTGTTTTTT
-	TRBV12-3/TRBV12-4	TRBD1	TRBJ2-1	CASSRNRGESYNEQFF	TGTGCCAGCAGTCGAAACAGGGGGGAGTCCTACAATGAGCAGTTCTTC
-	TRBV10-3	TRBD1	TRBJ2-3	CAINGQGAEDTQYF	TGTGCCATCAACGGACAGGGGGCAGAGGATACGCAGTATTTT
few	TRBV5-1	TRBD1	TRBJ2-7	CASSEGTGYPYEQYF	TGCGCCAGCAGCGAAGGGACAGGCTATCCCTACGAGCAGTACTTC
few	TRBV6-6	-	TRBJ2-7	CASSRDGSYEQYF	TGTGCCAGCAGCCGCGACGGCTCCTACGAGCAGTACTTC
-	TRBV19	-	TRBJ1-2	CASRSRNYGYTF	TGTGCCAGTAGGTCACGGAACTATGGCTACACCTTC
-	TRBV7-2	-	TRBJ2-4	CASSLGRESNIQYF	TGTGCCAGCAGCTTAGGACGGGAGTCAAACATTCAGTACTTC
-	TRBV7-2	TRBD1	TRBJ2-7	CASSQRGTGSVREQYF	TGTGCCAGCAGCCAGAGGGGGACAGGGAGTGTTAGGGAGCAGTACTTC
-	TRBV28	-	TRBJ1-2	CASSLQGESYTF	TGTGCCAGCAGTTTGCAGGGAGAAAGCTACACCTTC
few	TRBV15	-	TRBJ2-1	CATSRDSQYNEQFF	TGTGCCACCAGCAGAGATTCGCAGTACAATGAGCAGTTCTTC
once	TRBV20-1	TRBD1	TRBJ2-1	CSATDRTGGYNEQFF	TGCAGTGCTACCGATCGGACAGGGGGTTACAATGAGCAGTTCTTC
few	TRBV7-7	-	TRBJ2-3	CASSSGQTDTQYF	TGTGCTAGCAGCTCTGGACAGACAGATACGCAGTATTTT
few	TRBV29-1	TRBD2	TRBJ2-3	CSVVRGGLTDTQYF	TGCAGCGTTGTTCGGGGGGGCCTTACAGATACGCAGTATTTT
-	TRBV7-2	-	TRBJ2-7	CASSQAGTVSYEQYF	TGTGCCAGCAGTCAAGCCGGGACCGTCTCCTACGAGCAGTACTTC
many	TRBV20-1	-	TRBJ2-1	CSASTDGGLGEQFF	TGCAGTGCCTCGACCGACGGGGGGCTGGGTGAGCAGTTCTTC
few	TRBV3-1	-	TRBJ2-7	CASSSKTGGYEQYF	TGTGCCAGCAGCTCGAAGACAGGAGGATACGAGCAGTACTTC
-	TRBV13	-	TRBJ2-2	CASRVRTGELFF	TGTGCCAGCAGAGTCAGAACCGGGGAGCTGTTTTTT
few	TRBV9	-	TRBJ1-2	CASYDFTSNYGYTF	TGTGCCAGCTACGATTTTACTTCGAACTATGGCTACACCTTC
-	TRBV7-3	TRBD2	TRBJ2-2	CASSRTSGSGELFF	TGTGCCAGCAGCCGGACTAGCGGGAGTGGGGAGCTGTTTTTT
few	TRBV5-1	-	TRBJ2-1	CASSLGPAGTGNEQFF	TGCGCCAGCAGCTTGGGTCCGGCGGGGACTGGCAATGAGCAGTTCTTC
few	TRBV18	-	TRBJ2-3	CASSPWPAGASTDTQYF	TGTGCCAGCTCACCATGGCCCGCTGGGGCCAGCACAGATACGCAGTATTTT
-	TRBV11-2	-	TRBJ2-5	CASSFGGPGYQETQYF	TGTGCCAGCAGCTTTGGAGGGCCTGGGTACCAAGAGACCCAGTACTTC
-	TRBV7-2	-	TRBJ2-7	CASSSGYGEQYF	TGTGCCAGCAGCTCCGGATACGGCGAGCAGTACTTC
-	TRBV5-5	-	TRBJ2-1	CASSLRDWSLGAQNEQFF	TGTGCCAGCAGCTTGAGGGATTGGAGTCTGGGGGCGCAGAATGAGCAGTTCTTC
-	TRBV20-1	TRBD2	TRBJ2-1	CSARNLAGGTWNEQFF	TGCAGTGCTAGAAACCTAGCGGGAGGAACCTGGAATGAGCAGTTCTTC
-	TRBV6-2/TRBV6-3	-	TRBJ2-7	CASTGVSYEQYF	TGTGCCAGCACGGGTGTATCCTACGAGCAGTACTTC
few	TRBV30	-	TRBJ2-3	CAWSVGDISTDTQYF	TGTGCCTGGAGTGTGGGCGACATTAGCACAGATACGCAGTATTTT
few	TRBV6-1	TRBD2	TRBJ2-3	CASSSQPAGGVDTQYF	TGTGCCAGCAGCTCCCAACCAGCGGGAGGGGTAGATACGCAGTATTTT
many	TRBV5-1	-	TRBJ1-1	CASSPPGGYTEAFF	TGCGCCAGCAGCCCCCCGGGGGGGTACACTGAAGCTTTCTTT
-	TRBV4-1	-	TRBJ2-7	CASSQDAGSYEQYF	TGCGCCAGCAGCCAAGATGCGGGCTCCTACGAGCAGTACTTC
many	TRBV29-1	-	TRBJ2-2	CSVANAGAVGELFF	TGCAGCGTTGCTAACGCAGGGGCCGTCGGGGAGCTGTTTTTT
few	TRBV7-2	-	TRBJ1-6	CASSLVSTVYNSPLHF	TGTGCCAGCAGCTTAGTGTCTACAGTCTATAATTCACCCCTCCACTTT
-	TRBV10-3	-	TRBJ2-3	CAITAGGPDTQYF	TGTGCCATCACTGCAGGCGGCCCCGATACGCAGTATTTT
-	TRBV4-2	-	TRBJ1-5	CASSQDYGTVTNQPQHF	TGTGCCAGCAGCCAAGATTATGGGACGGTGACTAATCAGCCCCAGCATTTT
-	TRBV6-2/TRBV6-3	TRBD1	TRBJ2-1	CASSLGDRGTGEQFF	TGTGCCAGCAGTTTAGGGGACAGGGGGACGGGTGAGCAGTTCTTC